This TCR beta chain was documented in a study of cytomegalovirus exposure and HLA in healthy donors. The CDR3 extends over 17 amino acids. Germline V gives CDR1 MRHNA, CDR2 SNTAGT. Trimming took off 7 bases at V and 5 bases at J, with 24 bases between the two ends. Researchers ran the PCR with 60 Vbeta and 13 Jbeta primers. Some clones are missing from TCRdb's copy, which holds only in-frame ones; the method was immunoSEQ multiplex PCR. Among roughly 44,000 clones listed, 81% were seen once. Donors were ostensibly healthy at sampling, although undocumented immune exposures were probable. The sequencing input was PBMCs. The gene calls are TRBV6-4 and TRBJ2-1; D possibly corresponds to TRBD2 (7 bases). The clonotype was recovered from a man aged 50 to 60 in good health and CMV-seronegative. In DNA form, the CDR3 reads TGTGCCAGCAACAGCCCGCTGGGGGGGGGCCGAAACAATGAGCAGTTCTTC. Its protein product is CASNSPLGGGRNNEQFF.